The 31 T cell receptor beta chains below all came from one sample that was sequenced in a study of CD8 T cells in ankylosing spondylitis. Each CDR3 protein is one row after TCRdb ran MiXCR on the 5' RACE reads. The sample consists of hundreds of thousands of distinct CDR3 sequences, about 26% of them appearing once. Sample: blood, either unsorted or a sorted T cell fraction (not recorded which). Receptor source: a male donor with ankylosing spondylitis or in good health (not recorded which).

Many counts were recorded for this clonotype. The rearrangement joins TRBV4-1 to TRBJ2-1; 7 nucleotides line up with TRBD2. The ends lost 0 bases at V and 4 bases at J; junction bases unmatched: 3. The germline V gene encodes CDR1 MGHRA and CDR2 YSYEKL. The CDR3 is made up of 15 amino acids. The CDR3 DNA follows: TGCGCCAGCAGCCAAGACGCTAGCGGATACAATGAGCAGTTCTTC. It codes for CASSQDASGYNEQFF.

This clonotype was counted only a few times. The chain is built from TRBV20-1 and TRBJ2-7, with 7 bases matching TRBD2. This CDR3 region has 13 residues. With V trimmed by 3 bases and J by 1 base, 3 bases remained unmatched. The germline gives CDR1 DFQATT, CDR2 SNEGSKA (reference sequence). CDR3 protein: CSASEAGSYEQYF. In DNA form, the CDR3 reads TGCAGTGCTAGTGAAGCGGGGTCCTACGAGCAGTACTTC.

This clonotype was detected ten times or more. The rearrangement uses TRBV6-1 and TRBJ2-7, with TRBD1 matching 7 bases. The CDR3 totals 17 residues. Germline CDR1 and CDR2: MNHNS and SASEGT. V dropped 6 bases and J dropped 2; count of bases not matched to a gene: 16. CDR3 nucleotide sequence: TGTGCCAGCAGATCTCAATTAGGGGGCCGGGGCGCCTACGAGCAGTACTTC. Residues: CASRSQLGGRGAYEQYF.

This clonotype was detected many times. This chain joins TRBV29-1 and TRBJ1-2; no clear D gene. Germline lookup yields CDR1 SQVTM and CDR2 ANQGSEA. The CDR3 runs to 8 residues. Trimming cost V 4 bases and J 8 bases, with 2 bases left between them. CDR3 region: CSVVGYTF. In DNA, the CDR3 is TGCAGCGTTGTAGGCTACACCTTC.

The chain employs TRBV12-3 or TRBV12-4 and TRBJ1-1; tentatively, D is TRBD1 (6 bases). The germline V and J ends were trimmed by 7 bases and 5 bases, with 20 bases remaining between them. The CDR3 length is 15 residues. The CDR3 DNA sequence: TGTGCCAGCACCGGGGACATTCTAAAGGGGACTGAAGCTTTCTTT. It translates to CASTGDILKGTEAFF.

This clonotype showed up just a few times. The rearrangement uses TRBV6-2 or TRBV6-3 and TRBJ2-2, with 7 bases aligning to TRBD1. The length of the CDR3 is 17 residues. Losses at the gene ends were 2 bases for V and 0 bases for J; bases not matched to a gene: 6. CDR1 MNHEY and CDR2 SVGEGT come from the germline V gene. The CDR3 protein is CASSYNPGGANTGELFF. The CDR3 region has the DNA TGTGCCAGCAGTTACAATCCAGGGGGTGCGAACACCGGGGAGCTGTTTTTT.

The chain has TRBV20-1 and TRBJ2-3, with 11 bases identical to TRBD2. CDR3 length: 17 amino acids. Germline assignment: CDR1 DFQATT and CDR2 SNEGSKA (reference sequence). Losses at the gene ends were 2 bases for V and 1 base for J; bases not matched to a gene: 8. Here the CDR3 reads CSARISGRVVGTDTQYF. For the CDR3, the DNA is TGCAGTGCTAGAATTAGCGGGAGGGTAGTGGGCACAGATACGCAGTATTTT.

The chain joins TRBV3-1 to TRBJ1-6; D unclear. The CDR3 covers 13 residues. V lost 0 bases and J lost 8, with 5 bases in between. The V gene's germline CDR1 is LGHDT and CDR2 YNNKEL (reference sequence). The CDR3 spells CASSQDLHSPLHF. The CDR3 DNA sequence: TGTGCCAGCAGCCAAGACCTGCATTCACCCCTCCACTTT. The full variable domain, its missing parts supplied by reference TRBV3-1 and TRBJ1-6, is DTAVSQTPKYLVTQMGNDKSIKCEQNLGHDTMYWYKQDSKKFLKIMFSYNNKELIINETVPNRFSPKSPDKAHLNLHINSLELGDSAVYFCASSQDLHSPLHFGNGTRLTVT.

This clonotype has ten or more counts. J is TRBJ1-6 and V is TRBV20-1, with TRBD1 matching 8 bases. The CDR3 length is 12 residues. The germline gives CDR1 DFQATT, CDR2 SNEGSKA (reference sequence). V trimming: 6 bases; J trimming: 5 bases; junction bases outside the gene matches: 0. The CDR3 reads CSARGHNSPLHF. The CDR3 region has the DNA TGCAGTGCCAGGGGGCATAATTCACCCCTCCACTTT.

Many counts were recorded for this clonotype. The V gene is TRBV29-1, the J gene TRBJ2-7; TRBD2 might be the D (6 bases). The CDR3 runs to 13 residues. Germline values: CDR1 SQVTM, CDR2 ANQGSEA. With 2 bases removed from V and 3 bases from J, the gap between germline ends came to 11 bases. The CDR3: CSVEFGSGYEQYF. The DNA of the CDR3 is TGCAGCGTTGAATTCGGGAGCGGCTACGAGCAGTACTTC.

The table lists this clonotype with many counts. This sequence joins TRBV5-1 and TRBJ1-1, with D uncertain. Germline-derived CDR1 and CDR2 are SGHRS and YFSETQ. CDR3 length equals 15 residues. V dropped 0 bases and J dropped 1 base, with 10 bases sitting between them. This chain's CDR3 is CASSLVVGSNTEAFF. The CDR3 DNA is TGCGCCAGCAGCTTGGTGGTGGGCTCGAACACTGAAGCTTTCTTT.

This clonotype showed up many times. V and J are TRBV24-1 and TRBJ2-1; 11 positions agree with TRBD2. The CDR3 is made up of 14 amino acids. Germline V gene sequence: CDR1 KGHDR, CDR2 SFDVKD. Trimming removed 6 bases from V and 6 bases from J; junction bases left unmatched: 3. CDR3 coding DNA: TGTGCCACCAGTCGGACTAGCGGGTTCAATGAGCAGTTCTTC. Protein sequence: CATSRTSGFNEQFF.

V is TRBV10-1 and J is TRBJ2-1; tentatively, D is TRBD1 or TRBD2 (5 bases each). V dropped 0 bases and J dropped 3 bases, with 15 bases sitting between them. The CDR3 spans 17 residues. Germline loops: CDR1 WNHNN, CDR2 SYGVQD (reference sequence). The CDR3 DNA sequence: TGCGCCAGCAGTGAGTCGGTCCGGGACCTCAACTACAATGAGCAGTTCTTC. Translating gives CASSESVRDLNYNEQFF.

Many counts were recorded for this clonotype. This CDR3 reads CASSSEAPIRVGGELFF. In nucleotides, the CDR3 is TGTGCCAGCAGCTCAGAAGCGCCCATTCGGGTCGGCGGGGAGCTGTTTTTT. The chain joins TRBV11-2 to TRBJ2-2; D is undetermined. Germline CDR1 reads SGHAT; CDR2 reads FQNNGV. The CDR3 is made up of 17 amino acids. The V end lost 4 bases, the J end lost 7 bases, and 22 bases lay between the germline ends.

Ten or more counts support this clonotype. The CDR3 reads CASSPTPGLPYNEQFF. CDR3 DNA: TGTGCCAGCAGCCCAACTCCGGGACTGCCTTACAATGAGCAGTTCTTC. V is TRBV7-2 and J is TRBJ2-1, with D tentatively TRBD2 (6 bases). The CDR3 is 16 amino acids. V lost 5 bases and J 4 bases, leaving 18 bases between the germline ends. Germline CDR1 and CDR2: SGHTA and FQGNSA.

This clonotype was seen many times. The J gene is TRBJ2-5, the V gene TRBV5-5; D is unclear. Trimming took off 0 bases at V and 2 bases at J, with 8 bases between the two ends. CDR1 is SGHKS, CDR2 YYEKEE, per germline (reference sequence). The CDR3 covers 14 residues. CDR3 nucleotides: TGTGCCAGCAGCTTGGCCGAGCTTCAAGAGACCCAGTACTTC. Translation gives CASSLAELQETQYF.

In this sample, this clonotype turned up many times. This chain joins TRBV19 and TRBJ2-1, with D possibly matching TRBD1 (6 bases). V was trimmed by 1 base and J by 7 bases, leaving 8 bases between them. Per the germline V gene, CDR1 is LNHDA and CDR2 is SQIVND (reference sequence). The CDR3 sequence is 13 residues long. The CDR3: CASSIARGNEQFF. The CDR3, as DNA: TGTGCCAGTAGTATAGCCAGGGGAAATGAGCAGTTCTTC. Filled out from reference TRBV19 and TRBJ2-1, the complete variable domain reads DGGITQSPKYLFRKEGQNVTLSCEQNLNHDAMYWYRQDPGQGLRLIYYSQIVNDFQKGDIAEGYSVSREKKESFPLTVTSAQKNPTAFYLCASSIARGNEQFFGPGTRLTVL.

This chain joins TRBV14 and TRBJ2-7; D unresolved. V shed 1 base and J shed 9 bases, with 13 bases lying between them. The CDR3 runs to 13 residues. Germline V gives CDR1 SGHDN, CDR2 FVKESK. The CDR3: CASSQVDRWWQYF. CDR3 DNA: TGTGCCAGCAGCCAAGTAGACCGTTGGTGGCAGTACTTC.

The chain couples TRBV4-3 to TRBJ1-1, with a weak D call TRBD1 (5 bases). Germline assignment: CDR1 LGHNA and CDR2 YSLEER. Trimming took off 2 bases at V and 4 bases at J, with 8 bases between the two ends. This CDR3 contains 13 residues. The CDR3 DNA is TGCGCCAGCAGCCAATCGAGGGGCACTGAAGCTTTCTTT. This gives the protein CASSQSRGTEAFF.

This clonotype has a handful of counts. The rearrangement uses TRBV10-3 and TRBJ1-2; D gene unclear. From germline, CDR1 is ENHRY and CDR2 SYGVKD. The CDR3 length is 12 residues. Trimming took 6 bases from V and 0 from J, leaving 5 bases between them. For the CDR3, the DNA is TGTGCCATCAGCGGGACTAACTATGGCTACACCTTC. Its protein product is CAISGTNYGYTF.

The rearrangement joins TRBV7-9 to TRBJ2-1; possibly TRBD2 for D (7 bases). The CDR3 runs to 15 residues. Germline CDR1 is SEHNR and CDR2 is FQNEAQ (reference sequence). Trimming took off 5 bases at V and 8 bases at J, with 19 bases between the two ends. CDR3 protein: CASSQGGRGSDEQFF. Here the CDR3 DNA reads TGTGCCAGCAGCCAAGGTGGGAGGGGGTCGGATGAGCAGTTCTTC.

At least ten counts were recorded for this clonotype. V gene TRBV12-3 or TRBV12-4 combines with J gene TRBJ1-1; D gene uncertain. The V end lost 6 bases, the J end lost 0 bases, and 14 bases lay between the germline ends. The CDR3 totals 15 residues. The CDR3 loop is CASSRSGTMNTEAFF. The CDR3 DNA reads as TGTGCCAGCAGCCGCTCCGGCACTATGAACACTGAAGCTTTCTTT.

The sample holds many counts of this clonotype. The CDR3 here is CATSWGLAANEQFF. In nucleotides, the CDR3 is TGTGCCACCAGCTGGGGACTAGCGGCCAATGAGCAGTTCTTC. The chain joins TRBV15 to TRBJ2-1; TRBD2 matches 11 bases. Germline V gene lookup returns CDR1 LNHNV and CDR2 YYDKDF (reference sequence). CDR3 length: 14 amino acids. J lost 6 bases, V lost 5 bases, and 3 bases had no gene match.

The J gene is TRBJ2-3, the V gene TRBV6-1, with D perhaps TRBD2 (5 bases). V lost 6 bases to trimming and J lost 1 base, with 8 bases between them. The germline gives CDR1 MNHNS, CDR2 SASEGT. The CDR3 spans 13 residues. The CDR3 spells CASRPRGTDTQYF. CDR3 in DNA: TGTGCCAGCAGGCCGAGGGGCACAGATACGCAGTATTTT.

The V call is TRBV20-1, the J call TRBJ1-4; D is uncertain. The CDR3 totals 14 residues. The germline CDR1 and CDR2 sequences are DFQATT and SNEGSKA (reference sequence). Deletions cut 1 base from V and 4 bases from J, with 10 bases between. CDR3 region: CSARGPDHNEKLFF. CDR3 in DNA: TGCAGTGCTAGAGGGCCGGATCATAATGAAAAACTGTTTTTT.

At least ten counts were recorded for this clonotype. V is TRBV20-1 and J is TRBJ2-7, with a weak D call TRBD2 (6 bases). Trimming stripped 6 bases from V and 0 bases from J, with 18 bases between. CDR1 is DFQATT, CDR2 SNEGSKA, per germline (reference sequence). CDR3 length equals 15 residues. CDR3 sequence: CSARWPAGSSYEQYF. The CDR3 nucleotides are TGCAGTGCCAGGTGGCCGGCGGGGAGCTCCTACGAGCAGTACTTC.

This clonotype was found many times. This chain connects TRBV10-1 to TRBJ2-3, with TRBD2 matching over 9 bases. The CDR3 loop spans 15 amino acids. CDR1 and CDR2 from the germline V gene are WNHNN and SYGVQD (reference sequence). V was clipped by 0 bases and J by 4 bases; unmatched bases: 2. The CDR3 sequence is CASSESSGRSDTQYF. CDR3 nucleotides: TGCGCCAGCAGTGAGTCCAGCGGGAGGTCAGATACGCAGTATTTT.

This clonotype has at least ten counts. The chain is built from TRBV21-1 and TRBJ1-3; the D call of TRBD1 is as the table states it, not checked on the DNA. TRBV21-1 is shown as a pseudogene. The CDR3 runs 16 residues. CDR3 in amino acids: CASSAKGGFSGNTIYF. The CDR3 DNA reads TGTGCCAGCAGCGCAAAAGGGGGTTTCTCTGGAAACACCATATATTTT.

This clonotype was detected only a few times. This chain links TRBV27 with TRBJ2-3; D uncertain. The CDR3 sequence is 14 residues long. Germline assignment: CDR1 MNHEY and CDR2 SMNVEV (reference sequence). V shed 3 bases and J shed 2 bases, with 9 bases lying between them. DNA of the CDR3: TGTGCCAGCAGTTTGTCTAGATTCACAGATACGCAGTATTTT. It yields the protein CASSLSRFTDTQYF.

This chain joins TRBV5-4 and TRBJ2-6, with 7 positions matching TRBD2. Germline values: CDR1 SGHNT, CDR2 YYREEE (reference sequence). V gave up 4 bases and J gave up 0 bases; unmatched junction bases: 4. The CDR3 has 16 amino acids. CDR3 residues: CASSLGGTSGANVLTF. As DNA, the CDR3 is TGTGCCAGCAGCCTGGGGGGGACCTCTGGGGCCAACGTCCTGACTTTC.

There are a few counts of this clonotype. The V and J genes are TRBV20-1 and TRBJ2-7; 7 nucleotides align to TRBD2. Germline values: CDR1 DFQATT, CDR2 SNEGSKA (reference sequence). This CDR3 spans 15 amino acids. The V segment lost 0 bases and the J segment 2 bases; nucleotides outside the gene matches: 7. For the CDR3, the DNA is TGCAGTGCTAGAGATGGCGGGAGAGGGGCCTACGAGCAGTACTTC. The encoded protein is CSARDGGRGAYEQYF.